This TCR beta chain is from a study of blood T cell repertoires in COVID-19. Looked up from germline, CDR1 is SGHRS and CDR2 is YFSETQ. This CDR3 region has 16 residues. V was pared by 0 bases and J by 6 bases, with 9 bases of the junction left unmatched. As processed by the authors: How many nucleated cells were present was estimated from reference gene primer amplification. TCRdb keeps only in-frame clones here, not all; method: immunoSEQ multiplex PCR. The DNA was the basis for D and trimming; V, J and clone size are from that table. The sample lists some 400,000 clones; around 87% were seen once. Sequencing was performed on peripheral blood. This receptor was identified in an older woman with COVID-19, enrolled during active disease. The gene calls are TRBV5-1 and TRBJ2-3; 8 nucleotides line up with TRBD2. The CDR3 region has the DNA TGCGCCAGCAGCTTGGAAGTAGCGGGGAGGGGGGATACGCAGTATTTT. Residues: CASSLEVAGRGDTQYF.